The T cell receptor (beta chain) under discussion was sequenced for a study of shared clonotypes between healthy human individuals. Assay execution proceeded at the deep level. Libraries were prepared by immunoSEQ multiplex PCR; TCRdb keeps only in-frame clonotypes and omits some of them. This table has under 2.5 million clones, about 90% appearing once. CDR1 is SQVTM and CDR2 is ANQGSEA in the germline V gene. This CDR3 comprises 15 residues. V gave up 0 bases and J gave up 3 bases; unmatched junction bases: 7. The sequence came from a man aged 18 to 30 in good health. Some clones in this sample may be carry-over from other donors' samples. The J gene is TRBJ1-2, the V gene TRBV29-1; 7 bases line up with TRBD1. Sequencing was performed on naive CD4+ T cells from PBMCs. Indicated subset: CD45RA+ positively selected. The CDR3 coding sequence is TGCAGCGTTGAAGACCCCTTGGGACAGTACTATGGCTACACCTTC. This encodes CSVEDPLGQYYGYTF.